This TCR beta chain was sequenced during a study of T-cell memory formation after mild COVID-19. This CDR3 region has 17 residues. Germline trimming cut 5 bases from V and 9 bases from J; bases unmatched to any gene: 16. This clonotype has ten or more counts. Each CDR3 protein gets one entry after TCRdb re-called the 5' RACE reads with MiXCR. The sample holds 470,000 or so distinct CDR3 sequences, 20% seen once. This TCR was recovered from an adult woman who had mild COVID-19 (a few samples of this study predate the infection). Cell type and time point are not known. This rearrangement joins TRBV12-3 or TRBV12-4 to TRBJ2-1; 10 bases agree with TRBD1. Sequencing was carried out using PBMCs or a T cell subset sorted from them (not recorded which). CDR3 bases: TGTGCCAGCAGTCCGACAGGGGGCTGGACGCGCCAATGTGAGCAGTTCTTC. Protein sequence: CASSPTGGWTRQCEQFF.